The 7 T cell receptor beta chains presented below share a single source sample, sequenced in a study of cytomegalovirus exposure and HLA in healthy donors. PCR was performed using 60 Vbeta and 13 Jbeta primers. Method: immunoSEQ multiplex PCR; TCRdb's copy keeps in-frame clones and lacks some. The sample carries 180,000 or so clones, over 75% recorded once. Sequencing was carried out using PBMCs. Every receptor here comes from a man between 18 and 29 years old in good health and CMV-seropositive.

This chain connects TRBV25-1 to TRBJ1-2; a possible D gene is TRBD1 (6 bases). CDR1 and CDR2 from the germline V gene are MGHDK and SYGVNS. With 7 bases removed from V and 3 bases from J, the gap between germline ends came to 18 bases. CDR3 length equals 15 residues. The CDR3 bases are TGTGCCAGCACTAGACCCCGGGGGGCAGACTATGGCTACACCTTC. Its protein product is CASTRPRGADYGYTF.

The J gene is TRBJ2-2, the V gene TRBV30; 10 positions match TRBD2. CDR3 size: 15 residues. Germline assignment: CDR1 GTSNPN and CDR2 SVGIG (reference sequence). V was pared by 2 bases and J by 4 bases, with 4 bases of the junction left unmatched. In DNA, the CDR3 is TGTGCCTGGAGTCCAGGACTAGCGGTCACCGGGGAGCTGTTTTTT. It codes for CAWSPGLAVTGELFF.

The chain couples TRBV15 to TRBJ2-4; maybe TRBD2 (5 bases). V gave up 1 base and J gave up 3 bases, with 13 bases separating them. The CDR3 length is 16 residues. Germline V gene lookup returns CDR1 LNHNV and CDR2 YYDKDF (reference sequence). This chain's CDR3 is CATSRVQTGGKNIQYF. The CDR3 DNA reads as TGTGCCACCAGCAGAGTTCAAACCGGAGGCAAAAACATTCAGTACTTC.

The V call is TRBV4-1, the J call TRBJ1-3; perhaps TRBD1 as D (6 bases). With 3 bases removed from V and 2 bases from J, the gap between germline ends came to 20 bases. Looked up from germline, CDR1 is MGHRA and CDR2 is YSYEKL. This CDR3 is 18 amino acids long. The CDR3 here is CASSQKAGQPATGNTIYF. In DNA, the CDR3 is TGCGCCAGCAGCCAGAAGGCAGGACAGCCGGCCACTGGAAACACCATATATTTT.

The chain is built from TRBV5-4 and TRBJ1-1; D gene ambiguous. The germline V gene encodes CDR1 SGHNT and CDR2 YYREEE (reference sequence). The CDR3 is 12 amino acids. V was pared by 2 bases and J by 1 base, with 3 bases between. CDR3 nucleotide sequence: TGTGCCAGCAGCTTCCGGAACACTGAAGCTTTCTTT. Protein: CASSFRNTEAFF.

V is TRBV7-9 and J is TRBJ2-5, with 7 positions matching TRBD2. Germline values: CDR1 SEHNR, CDR2 FQNEAQ (reference sequence). CDR3 length: 15 amino acids. The J segment lost 3 bases and the V segment lost 2 bases, leaving 6 bases of the junction unmatched. In nucleotides, the CDR3 is TGTGCCAGCAGCTTAAAGTTGGCGGGGGAAGAGACCCAGTACTTC. Encoded protein: CASSLKLAGEETQYF.

The sample holds one count of this clone. The chain joins TRBV5-1 to TRBJ2-1, with 8 nucleotides matching TRBD2. The CDR3 has 15 amino acids. Germline values: CDR1 SGHRS, CDR2 YFSETQ. V shed 3 bases, J shed 0 bases, and the junction held 2 bases outside the gene matches. The DNA of the CDR3 is TGCGCCAGCAGCTCGGGGGGGAACTCCTACAATGAGCAGTTCTTC. Protein: CASSSGGNSYNEQFF.